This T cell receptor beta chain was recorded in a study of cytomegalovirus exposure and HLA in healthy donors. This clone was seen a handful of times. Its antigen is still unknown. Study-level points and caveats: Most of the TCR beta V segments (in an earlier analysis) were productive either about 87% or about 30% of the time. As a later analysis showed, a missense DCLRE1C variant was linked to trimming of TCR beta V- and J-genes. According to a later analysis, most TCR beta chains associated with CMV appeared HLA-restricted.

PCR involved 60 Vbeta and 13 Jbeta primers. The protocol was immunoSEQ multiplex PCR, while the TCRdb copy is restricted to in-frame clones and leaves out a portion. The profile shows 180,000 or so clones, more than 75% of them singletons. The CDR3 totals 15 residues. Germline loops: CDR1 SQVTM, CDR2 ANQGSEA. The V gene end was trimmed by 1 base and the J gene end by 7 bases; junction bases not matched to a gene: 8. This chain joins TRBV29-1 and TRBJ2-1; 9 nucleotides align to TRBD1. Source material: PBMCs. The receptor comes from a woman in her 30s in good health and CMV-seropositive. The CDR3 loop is CSVEGGTGMTNEQFF. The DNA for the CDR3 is TGCAGCGTTGAAGGGGGGACAGGGATGACAAATGAGCAGTTCTTC.